This T cell receptor beta chain was retrieved from a study of blood T cell repertoires in COVID-19. On the study more broadly: Samples representing acute and convalescent COVID-19 were sourced from the United States, Italy and Spain. Sources were T cells, B-cell-depleted T cells, or PBMCs; the material itself was cDNA or gDNA.

CDR3 length equals 15 residues. The V gene end was trimmed by 5 bases and the J gene end by 0 bases; junction bases not matched to a gene: 4. Per germline, CDR1 SEHNR and CDR2 FQNEAQ (reference sequence). Source study methods: Amplification of reference gene primers was used by the study to estimate nucleated cell counts. TCRdb's table, derived via immunoSEQ multiplex PCR, lists solely in-frame clones and lacks some. The DNA was the basis for D and trimming; V, J and clone size are from that table. The table includes under 200,000 clones, 90% detected once. This receptor was identified in a man in his fifties with acute or convalescent COVID-19. V gene TRBV7-9 combines with J gene TRBJ2-5, with 9 nucleotides matching TRBD1. Sequences were obtained from peripheral blood. The CDR3: CASSPTGGYQETQYF. CDR3 nucleotides: TGTGCCAGCAGCCCAACAGGGGGCTACCAAGAGACCCAGTACTTC. Combining the CDR3 with reference TRBV7-9 and TRBJ2-5 gives the whole variable domain DTGVSQNPRHKITKRGQNVTFRCDPISEHNRLYWYRQTLGQGPEFLTYFQNEAQLEKSRLLSDRFSAERPKGSFSTLEIQRTEQGDSAMYLCASSPTGGYQETQYFGPGTRLLVL.